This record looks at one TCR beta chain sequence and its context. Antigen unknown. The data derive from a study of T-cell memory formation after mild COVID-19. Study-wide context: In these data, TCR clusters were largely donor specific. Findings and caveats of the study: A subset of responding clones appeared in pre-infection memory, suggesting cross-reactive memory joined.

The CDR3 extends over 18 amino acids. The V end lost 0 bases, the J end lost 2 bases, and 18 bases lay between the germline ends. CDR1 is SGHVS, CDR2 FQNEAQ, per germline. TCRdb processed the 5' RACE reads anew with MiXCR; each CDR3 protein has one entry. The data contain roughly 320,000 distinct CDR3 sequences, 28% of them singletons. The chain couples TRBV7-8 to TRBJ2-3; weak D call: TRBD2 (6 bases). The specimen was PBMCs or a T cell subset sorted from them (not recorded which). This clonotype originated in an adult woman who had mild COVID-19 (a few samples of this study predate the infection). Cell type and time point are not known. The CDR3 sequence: CASSLAPGLRGITDTQYF. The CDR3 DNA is TGTGCCAGCAGCTTAGCCCCAGGGTTACGCGGGATCACAGATACGCAGTATTTT.